This T cell receptor beta chain was sequenced for a study of patients and donors after allogeneic stem cell transplantation. TCRdb analysed the RT-PCR reads with MiXCR anew, one entry per CDR3 protein. The data hold roughly 140,000 distinct CDR3 sequences, with approximately 35% observed a single time. The J segment lost 3 bases and the V segment lost 3 bases, leaving 6 bases of the junction unmatched. The CDR3 spans 15 residues. CDR1 and CDR2 from the germline V gene are DFQATT and SNEGSKA (reference sequence). The source material was blood, either unsorted or a sorted T cell fraction (not recorded which). This clonotype was sampled from a human donor who was either an allogeneic HSCT recipient or a stem cell or donor lymphocyte infusion donor (not recorded which). It is not recorded whose cells these are; they may come from a transplant donor. The chain is built from TRBV20-1 and TRBJ1-5; TRBD1 matches at 9 bases. CDR3 nucleotide sequence: TGCAGTGCTAGTTCCGGGACAGGGTACAATCAGCCCCAGCATTTT. This translates into CSASSGTGYNQPQHF.